This T cell receptor beta chain appears in the sequencing data of a study of cytomegalovirus exposure and HLA in healthy donors (dated by TCRdb to about 2017). About the investigation overall: According to an earlier analysis of around 600 of the donors, about 190 million T cells yielded 117 million unique TCR beta sequences and 276 Gb of sequence data. On average, roughly 240,000 unique TCR beta nucleotide sequences were sequenced per donor among several hundred genotyped donors of the cohort, with about 17% of those sequences being non-productive. About 330 gigabases of sequencing data and around 88 million unique TCR sequences made up an early release that covered under 750 HLA-typed donors. Because of strong linkage in the cohort, a few DR-DQ haplotypes were treated as single units for association and clustering. The study was designed to test whether signatures of past pathogen exposure could be identified by cataloging public T cell receptors. To decide whether each TCR beta V gene segment behaved as functional or pseudogenic, an earlier analysis of some 600 of the donors relied on high-throughput TCR beta sequencing. Donor age, sex, ethnicity and CMV serostatus were compiled together with the repertoire data. A later analysis re-examined previously published TCR beta repertoires from more than 550 donors and added high-resolution HLA genotyping to investigate patterns of TCR occurrence. All discovery cohort repertoires had been generated on a single sequencing platform. Genome-wide SNP genotypes for about 60% of the 666 donors were used in a later genetic analysis, which treated that subset as a discovery cohort. Typing coverage differed by locus: A, B, C, DRB1 and DQB1 were typed in about 629-630 donors, DQA1 in roughly 510, DPA1 in 600 to 610, and DPB1 in 400 to 480. Besides the first cohort of approximately 710 subjects, a separate validation cohort made up of some 110 different subjects was used. The study used immunosequencing to profile the T cell repertoires of more than 650 subjects and linked those repertoires to cytomegalovirus serostatus. Rather than using new phenotypic data, the later analysis identified candidate immune exposures from TCR beta sequences and from how often those sequences occurred across donors. To predict cytomegalovirus infection status, the study combined high-throughput TCR immunosequencing, statistical association of individual TCRs with disease status, and machine learning. The genetic ancestry cluster associated with self-reported Caucasian donors included over 80% of the 350 to 500 genotyped donors. Class I and class II HLA loci were covered by the typing at four-digit resolution.

Counted from cysteine to phenylalanine, this CDR3 has 15 amino acids. Just CDR3 DNA is preserved here, 45 bases in frame from base 1. The junction shows trimming of 5 bases on V and 7 bases on J, plus 17 bases between the germline ends. CDR1 and CDR2 were assigned from the germline V gene as SGHTA and FQGNSA. On this clone: No cognate antigen has been identified for it. Per-base quality was not reported, and no clone a single base away is much larger than it.

What the research found in general, with its limitations: A few of the identified cytomegalovirus-associated TCR beta chains were confirmed in vitro to be specific for cytomegalovirus antigens. A later analysis found that HLA-associated TCR beta chains were more clonally expanded and had lower generation probabilities than equally common non-associated chains. Correlated functional status among segregating V segments might be attributable to linkage disequilibrium, but an unknown experimental factor could not be ruled out. A further reported finding was that TCR beta sequences accurately predicted the HLA-A and HLA-B alleles for most subjects in the first cohort. While some public TCRs were present in many individuals, most TCR sequences turned up only very rarely across donors. A total of some 180 TCR beta chains were listed by the study as associated with cytomegalovirus. According to a later analysis, parvovirus B19, influenza, CMV and Epstein-Barr virus appeared linked to several top co-occurrence clusters. Presence/absence analyses assumed roughly uniform sequencing depth across donors, an assumption that may not hold. The classifier was reported to diagnose cytomegalovirus status with high specificity and sensitivity in both the original cohort and the validation cohort. In a later analysis, the rate of TCR association differed among HLA loci, with DRB1 alleles having the most associated TCRs and HLA-C alleles having the fewest. Some IMGT-functional V segments, including TRBV6-2 and TRBV6-3, could not be told apart with the 87-base-pair reads, so those segments were excluded. The sequencing pipeline was judged likely to have produced a cluster of highly shared sequence variants as a technical artifact. In an earlier analysis of 450 to 750 of the donors, most TCR beta V segments appeared in productive rearrangements about 87% or about 30% of the time, broadly matching IMGT annotations. Because HLA typing was missing for some donors at each locus, association tests included only the typed subset. The authors suggested that the approach could potentially be generalized to other disease states and immunological phenotypes. About 17 rarely observed V segments, including chromosome 9 orphons, were excluded from the earlier analysis of almost 600 of the donors because counts were too low. A later genetic analysis associated a missense DCLRE1C variant with V-gene and J-gene trimming of TCR beta chains, and an independent cohort replicated the association. In a later analysis, some 17,000 TCR beta sequences were associated with specific HLA alleles at a false discovery rate of 0.05. In a later analysis, most CMV-associated TCR beta chains were found to appear HLA-restricted, with HLA associations seemingly driven largely by CMV exposure. Only TCR beta chains were sequenced in this cohort, and the absence of alpha or paired-chain data limited detectable features. When HLA alleles, especially DR and DQ, strongly co-occurred, attributing TCR associations to individual alleles was difficult. Compared with the approximately 670-donor mean, donors in an Asian-associated ancestry cluster had fewer N-insertions in productive TCRs, according to a later genetic analysis. CMV serostatus was the only immune exposure information available for the cohort.

The cohort was made up of roughly 670 healthy bone marrow donors. At the time of sampling, every cohort member was nominally healthy, though immune exposures that went unrecorded were likely present. The donor was CMV seronegative and was included in the group of over 300 seronegative cohort members. Each donor provided a peripheral blood sample, and peripheral blood mononuclear cells were used for TCR beta sequencing. The Qiagen DNeasy Blood Extraction Kit was used to extract genomic DNA from the blood cell samples. The library was built by means of the immunoSEQ multiplex PCR assay. For the multiplex PCR, a mixture combining 60 forward primers for TCR Vbeta segments and 13 reverse primers for TCR Jbeta segments was used. The CDR3 region of rearranged TCR beta genes was amplified from genomic DNA by a multiplex PCR assay. On the Illumina HiSeq System, the amplified TCR beta libraries were sequenced as 87-base-pair reads. The study's processing was this. A later analysis tallied tens of millions of unique TCR beta chains across the 666 repertoires, and approximately 12 million of those chains were shared by two or more donors. Raw reads were error-corrected and collapsed into unique sequences with a nearest-neighbor algorithm that merged closely related sequences to remove PCR and sequencing errors. CDR3 sequences were aligned to IMGT reference sequences to assign V, D and J gene segments. For a sequence to be retained, a match of at least six nucleotides was required to both a V gene segment and a J gene segment. A rearrangement counted as productive if the CDR3 had no stop codons and remained in frame with V and J, and every other rearrangement counted as non-productive. Following IMGT convention, CDR3 was defined as the stretch from the second conserved V-encoded cysteine up to the conserved J-encoded phenylalanine. Sequences without an unambiguous match to a single V gene segment were excluded from the earlier analysis of 587 of the donors. An earlier analysis of 500 to 600 of the donors classified V segments as functional when productive rearrangements were above 56.7% and as segregating when the standard deviation between donors was above 5%. To diagnose cytomegalovirus status from the catalog of TCR beta chain sequences, a statistical classification framework was built. V and J gene assignment, in a later analysis, came from comparing TCR nucleotide sequences with IMGT/GENE-DB human TR gene sequences. The TCRdist pipeline was used in a later analysis to assign CDR3 sequences and most-parsimonious VDJ recombination scenarios. A later analysis defined each TCR beta chain by its CDR3 amino acid sequence plus V-gene family, and excluded reads lacking a unique V-gene family. In a later analysis, 450 to 600 highly shared, low-generation-probability nucleotide sequences were removed to address suspected cross-contamination and a sequencing artifact. In a later analysis, a clonal expansion index for each public chain was calculated from normalized within-repertoire ranks of inferred template counts. In a later analysis, generation probabilities were computed using a VDJ recombination model fitted to out-of-frame rearrangements, and the results were checked against IGoR. In a later analysis, hypergeometric tests were used to score TCR-TCR, TCR-HLA and TCR-CMV co-occurrence, with a repertoire-size bias correction applied to TCR pairs. False discovery rates were estimated in a later analysis by permuting HLA or CMV assignments 20 times. A later analysis grouped co-occurring TCRs with DBSCAN, adding TCRdist sequence similarity when clustering within HLA-allele-positive subsets. Repertoires with fewer than 30,000 or more than 120,000 public chains were left out of co-occurrence clustering, as were five repertoires with anomalous nucleotide sharing. The immuneACCESS repertoire file appears here via TCRdb, limited to in-frame rearrangements. These files lack a portion of the clones; in checked studies, under half of the deficit traces to unresolved V genes, and the cause of the others is not known. V and J calls and clone size follow that table, whereas D and trimming were derived from the DNA. This sample comprises roughly 140,000 clones, 60% to 80% of them detected only once. The biggest ten clones account for around 5% of the sample.

Material for sequencing was PBMCs. The chain employs TRBV7-2 and TRBJ1-4, with the identity of the D gene unclear. This clonotype was sampled from a male donor in good health and CMV-seronegative. CDR3 region: CASSLKAGPSEKLFF. Read as DNA, the sequence is TGTGCCAGCAGCCTAAAGGCAGGTCCAAGTGAAAAACTGTTTTTT.